Here is one T cell receptor beta chain with its context. Its antigen is unknown. The source of the sample is a study of OX40 agonist ivuxolimab in advanced cancers. Study context: Eligibility admitted prior anti-PD-1, anti-PD-L1 or anti-CTLA-4 therapy; roughly 40% had some. Partial responses were achieved by three patients: one hepatocellular carcinoma, two cutaneous melanoma.

Notes on the study in general: A proportion of nonresponders additionally exhibited low normalized T-cell clonal expansion. Expansion of clones was among the lowest in partial responders at 0.1-3.0 mg/kg.

Assay: immunoSEQ multiplex PCR; the TCRdb copy retains only in-frame clones and omits some. Among 40,000 to 50,000 clones listed, 82% were seen once. The V gene lost 3 bases and the J gene lost 0 bases, with 15 bases spanning the gap. CDR3 length: 17 amino acids. Looked up from germline, CDR1 is MNHNS and CDR2 is SASEGT. Sequenced material: CD4+ or CD8+ T cells sorted from blood, taken in a trial of the OX40 agonist ivuxolimab. The J gene is TRBJ2-1, the V gene TRBV6-1, with D possibly called TRBD1 or TRBD2 (5 bases each). The sequence derives from an adult with an advanced solid tumor such as melanoma, head and neck, liver or kidney cancer. The DNA of the CDR3 is TGTGCCAGCAGTGAGTACAGAGGGGTGGGCTCCTACAATGAGCAGTTCTTC. Translation: CASSEYRGVGSYNEQFF.